This TCR beta chain was observed in a study of radiotherapy plus CTLA-4 blockade in lung cancer. This CDR3 region has 15 residues. The germline gives CDR1 SGHAT, CDR2 FQNNGV. V was cut by 4 bases and J by 0 bases, with 9 bases left in between. This clone was recorded only once. TCRdb keeps only in-frame clones here, not all; method: immunoSEQ multiplex PCR. The table shows about 39,000 clones, with 79% occurring only once. The chain recombines TRBV11-2 with TRBJ1-4; D gene uncertain. Specimen: peripheral blood, collected from a patient treated with radiotherapy plus ipilimumab. This TCR was recovered from a human donor with non-small cell lung cancer that progressed on radiotherapy plus ipilimumab. The CDR3 sequence: CASSSRVSTNEKLFF. DNA of the CDR3: TGTGCCAGCAGCTCGAGGGTATCAACTAATGAAAAACTGTTTTTT.